The rows below give T cell receptor beta chains drawn from one sample of a study of T cells in Graves' hyperthyroidism and ophthalmopathy. TCRdb ran MiXCR on the multiplex PCR reads and lists one entry per CDR3 protein. Of 620,000 or so distinct CDR3 sequences in the sample, roughly 14% were seen once. Sequencing was carried out using blood. The origin of the receptors is a woman aged 45-60 years with Graves' ophthalmopathy. The CDR3 runs from the conserved cysteine through the conserved F or W. A D gene is named only where the DNA matches it firmly. Clone sizes are given selectively: once, few, many, or a class where the clone is expanded.

J gene	clone size	V gene	D gene	CDR3 protein	CDR3 DNA
TRBJ1-1	few	TRBV9	NA	CASSVGDMNTEAFF	TGTGCCAGCAGCGTAGGGGACATGAACACTGAAGCTTTCTTT
TRBJ1-2	many	TRBV2	NA	CASSVVGSSSYGYGYTF	TGTGCCAGCAGTGTGGTGGGATCGTCGAGCTATGGCTATGGCTACACCTTC
TRBJ1-5	many	TRBV28	NA	CASSHTPRQVGNQPQHF	TGTGCCAGCAGTCACACCCCCCGACAGGTAGGGAATCAGCCCCAGCATTTT
TRBJ2-5	few	TRBV20-1	TRBD2	CSASQSPTSGRREAQYF	TGCAGTGCTAGTCAGAGTCCGACTAGCGGGAGACGTGAGGCCCAGTACTTC
TRBJ2-3	NA	TRBV29-1	TRBD2	CSVGLVLSTDTQYF	TGCAGCGTAGGACTAGTCCTTAGCACAGATACGCAGTATTTT
TRBJ1-6	few	TRBV20-1	NA	CSVSRPRTDNNSPLHF	TGCAGTGTGAGTCGCCCGAGGACAGATAATAATTCACCCCTCCACTTT
TRBJ1-2	NA	TRBV28	NA	CASTLTIVRGNYGYTF	TGTGCCAGCACCCTTACGATAGTTCGGGGGAACTATGGCTACACCTTC
TRBJ1-2	few	TRBV6-1	NA	CASSEAHRPANYGYTF	TGTGCCAGCAGTGAAGCGCACAGGCCAGCTAACTATGGCTACACCTTC
TRBJ2-5	NA	TRBV28	TRBD2	CASTGGLAGVGETQYF	TGTGCCAGCACAGGGGGACTAGCGGGAGTAGGGGAGACCCAGTACTTC
TRBJ2-7	NA	TRBV9	NA	CASSPRPHSYEQCF	TGTGCCAGCAGCCCAAGACCCCACTCCTACGAGCAGTGCTTC
TRBJ1-1	many	TRBV5-1	NA	CASSLVGHDTEAFF	TGCGCCAGCAGCTTGGTCGGCCACGACACTGAAGCTTTCTTT
TRBJ2-7	many	TRBV2	TRBD2	CASTGGGFYEQYF	TGTGCCAGCACCGGCGGGGGGTTTTACGAGCAGTACTTC
TRBJ1-5	many	TRBV20-1	NA	CSARDGNQPQHF	TGCAGTGCTAGGGACGGGAATCAGCCCCAGCATTTT
TRBJ2-5	many	TRBV6-6	NA	CASSYSISNTGTQYF	TGTGCCAGCAGTTACTCGATATCTAATACTGGGACCCAGTACTTC
TRBJ2-1	many	TRBV3-1	NA	CASSQPPGRPRSEQFF	TGTGCCAGCAGCCAGCCCCCGGGACGCCCTCGGAGTGAGCAGTTCTTC
TRBJ2-5	many	TRBV20-1	NA	CSARDRGEGGQETQYF	TGCAGTGCTAGAGATAGGGGGGAGGGCGGGCAAGAGACCCAGTACTTC
TRBJ2-1	few	TRBV4-3	NA	CASSQGLVNEQFF	TGCGCCAGCAGCCAAGGACTAGTCAATGAGCAGTTCTTC
TRBJ1-1	many	TRBV10-3	NA	CAISERTLNTEAFF	TGTGCCATCAGTGAACGGACACTTAACACTGAAGCTTTCTTT
TRBJ1-1	many	TRBV5-8	NA	CASSLQEDTEAFF	TGTGCCAGCAGCTTGCAGGAGGACACTGAAGCTTTCTTT
TRBJ2-3	many	TRBV15	NA	CATSRGIDTDTQYF	TGTGCCACCAGCAGAGGAATCGACACAGATACGCAGTATTTT
TRBJ1-1	many	TRBV18	NA	CASSPKGLNTEAFF	TGTGCCAGCTCCCCAAAGGGACTGAACACTGAAGCTTTCTTT
TRBJ1-1	few	TRBV5-8	NA	CASSSGRGMNTEAFF	TGTGCCAGCAGCTCTGGGCGGGGCATGAACACTGAAGCTTTCTTT
TRBJ1-5	few	TRBV15	NA	CATSRDRRVYQPQHF	TGTGCCACCAGCAGAGATCGAAGGGTGTATCAGCCCCAGCATTTT
TRBJ1-4	many	TRBV18	TRBD1	CASSPRGQALGKLFF	TGTGCCAGCTCACCTAGGGGACAGGCCCTAGGAAAACTGTTTTTT
TRBJ1-1	many	TRBV29-1	NA	CSVEVGSDTEAFF	TGCAGCGTTGAGGTAGGGAGTGACACTGAAGCTTTCTTT
TRBJ2-1	many	TRBV11-2	NA	CASSLDRYNEQFF	TGTGCCAGCAGCTTGGACCGATACAATGAGCAGTTCTTC
TRBJ2-2	many	TRBV6-1	TRBD2	CASSHGTRRGTGELFF	TGTGCCAGCAGCCATGGGACTAGGAGGGGCACCGGGGAGCTGTTTTTT
TRBJ1-3	few	TRBV27	NA	CASSLLGGPMSGNTIYF	TGTGCCAGCAGTTTACTCGGGGGCCCCATGTCTGGAAACACCATATATTTT
TRBJ1-5	many	TRBV7-8	NA	CASSLDLGFREEPTQPQHF	TGTGCCAGCAGCCTCGACTTGGGGTTCCGGGAGGAACCAACTCAGCCCCAGCATTTT
TRBJ2-7	many	TRBV7-3	NA	CASSLRPPPYEQYF	TGTGCCAGCAGCTTAAGGCCTCCCCCCTACGAGCAGTACTTC
TRBJ2-7	few	TRBV20-1	TRBD2	CSARDWGAGVMAEQYF	TGCAGTGCTAGAGATTGGGGCGCGGGAGTAATGGCCGAGCAGTACTTC
TRBJ1-5	many	TRBV18	NA	CASSLNTQGSNQPQHF	TGTGCCAGCTCACTGAACACACAGGGAAGCAATCAGCCCCAGCATTTT
TRBJ2-7	many	TRBV30	NA	CAWSKGYEQYF	TGTGCCTGGAGTAAGGGCTACGAGCAGTACTTC
TRBJ2-3	NA	TRBV29-1	NA	CSVEDAKTDTQYF	TGCAGCGTTGAAGATGCAAAAACAGATACGCAGTATTTT
TRBJ2-1	many	TRBV20-1	TRBD1	CSAVGTGTYNEQFF	TGCAGTGCTGTTGGGACAGGGACCTACAATGAGCAGTTCTTC
TRBJ2-7	once	TRBV4-3	TRBD1	CASSQDSFQGAAGTYEQYF	TGCGCCAGCAGCCAAGATAGTTTTCAGGGGGCGGCGGGCACCTACGAGCAGTACTTC
TRBJ2-3	many	TRBV2	TRBD2	CASKRLAGELDTQYF	TGTGCCAGCAAAAGACTAGCGGGAGAGCTAGATACGCAGTATTTT
TRBJ1-4	NA	TRBV6-1	NA	CASSFIWQGNEKLFF	TGTGCCAGCTCCTTCATATGGCAGGGTAATGAAAAACTGTTTTTT
TRBJ1-5	many	TRBV28	NA	CASSFGAQPQHF	TGTGCCAGCAGTTTCGGCGCTCAGCCCCAGCATTTT
TRBJ2-7	many	TRBV5-1	NA	CASSLDSTVFYEQYF	TGCGCCAGCAGCTTGGACAGCACGGTTTTCTACGAGCAGTACTTC
TRBJ1-1	many	TRBV7-2	NA	CASSRQTSGNTEAFF	TGTGCCAGCAGTCGACAGACGAGCGGGAACACTGAAGCTTTCTTT
TRBJ2-7	many	TRBV28	NA	CASKELYEQYF	TGTGCCAGCAAGGAGTTATACGAGCAGTACTTC
TRBJ1-1	many	TRBV7-9	NA	CAAGAGGTEAFF	TGTGCCGCAGGGGCAGGTGGAACTGAAGCTTTCTTT
TRBJ2-2	NA	TRBV19	TRBD2	CASRIGGGTTGELFF	TGTGCCAGTAGAATCGGGGGAGGGACCACCGGGGAGCTGTTTTTT
TRBJ1-1	few	TRBV20-1	TRBD1	CSASARDRGVEAFF	TGCAGTGCTAGTGCCCGGGACAGGGGGGTCGAAGCTTTCTTT